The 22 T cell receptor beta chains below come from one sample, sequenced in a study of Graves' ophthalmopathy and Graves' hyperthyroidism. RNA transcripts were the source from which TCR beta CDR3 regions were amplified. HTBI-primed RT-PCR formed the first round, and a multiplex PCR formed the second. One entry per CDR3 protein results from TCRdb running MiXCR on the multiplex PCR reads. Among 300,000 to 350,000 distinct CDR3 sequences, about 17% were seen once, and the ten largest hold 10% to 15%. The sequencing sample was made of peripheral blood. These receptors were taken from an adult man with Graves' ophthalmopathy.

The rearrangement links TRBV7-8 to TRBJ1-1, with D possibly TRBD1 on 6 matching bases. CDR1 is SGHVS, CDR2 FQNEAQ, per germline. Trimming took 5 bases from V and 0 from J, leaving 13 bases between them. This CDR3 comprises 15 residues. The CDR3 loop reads CASSLGQNLNTEAFF. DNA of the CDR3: TGTGCCAGCAGCCTCGGACAGAACCTGAACACTGAAGCTTTCTTT.

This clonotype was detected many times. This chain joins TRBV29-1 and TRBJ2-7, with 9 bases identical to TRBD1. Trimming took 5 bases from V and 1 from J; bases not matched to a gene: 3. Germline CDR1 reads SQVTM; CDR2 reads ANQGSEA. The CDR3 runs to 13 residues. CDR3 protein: CSVRDRVSYEQYF. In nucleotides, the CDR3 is TGCAGCGTTCGGGACAGGGTTTCCTACGAGCAGTACTTC.

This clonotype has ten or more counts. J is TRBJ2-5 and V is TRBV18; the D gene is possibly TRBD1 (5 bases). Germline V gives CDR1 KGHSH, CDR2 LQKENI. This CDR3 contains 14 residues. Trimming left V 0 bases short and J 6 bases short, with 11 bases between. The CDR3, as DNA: TGTGCCAGCTCACCACCTAGCAGGGCGAAGACCCAGTACTTC. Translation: CASSPPSRAKTQYF. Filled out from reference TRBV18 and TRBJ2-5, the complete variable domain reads NAGVMQNPRHLVRRRGQEARLRCSPMKGHSHVYWYRQLPEEGLKFMVYLQKENIIDESGMPKERFSAEFPKEGPSILRIQQVVRGDSAAYFCASSPPSRAKTQYFGPGTRLLVL.

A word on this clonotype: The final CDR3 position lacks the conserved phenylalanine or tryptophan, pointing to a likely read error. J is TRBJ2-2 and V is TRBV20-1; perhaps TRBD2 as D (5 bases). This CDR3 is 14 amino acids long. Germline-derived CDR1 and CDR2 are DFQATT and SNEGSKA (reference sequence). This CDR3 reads CSADSVYPGGELFL. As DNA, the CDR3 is TGCAGCGCGGACTCAGTCTACCCAGGCGGGGAGCTGTTTTTG.

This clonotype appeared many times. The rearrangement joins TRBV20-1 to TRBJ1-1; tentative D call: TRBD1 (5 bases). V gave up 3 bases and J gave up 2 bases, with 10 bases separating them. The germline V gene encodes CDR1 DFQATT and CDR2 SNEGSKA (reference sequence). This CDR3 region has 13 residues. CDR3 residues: CSASWQGNTEAFF. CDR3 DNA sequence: TGCAGTGCTAGCTGGCAGGGCAACACTGAAGCTTTCTTT.

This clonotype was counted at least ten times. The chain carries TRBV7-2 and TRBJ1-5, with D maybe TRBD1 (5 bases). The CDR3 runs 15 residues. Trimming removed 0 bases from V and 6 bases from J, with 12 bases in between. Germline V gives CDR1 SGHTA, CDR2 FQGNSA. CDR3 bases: TGTGCCAGCAGCTTAGCCCCCCCAGGGCTTCAGCCCCAGCATTTT. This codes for CASSLAPPGLQPQHF.

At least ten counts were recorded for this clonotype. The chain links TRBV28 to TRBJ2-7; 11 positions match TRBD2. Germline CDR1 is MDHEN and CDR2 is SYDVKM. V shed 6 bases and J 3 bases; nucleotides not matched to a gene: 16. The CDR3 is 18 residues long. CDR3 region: CASRVGRLAGGVFYEQYF. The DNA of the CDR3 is TGTGCCAGCAGGGTGGGCCGGCTAGCGGGAGGAGTGTTCTACGAGCAGTACTTC. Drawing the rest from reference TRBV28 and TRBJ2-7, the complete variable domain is DVKVTQSSRYLVKRTGEKVFLECVQDMDHENMFWYRQDPGLGLRLIYFSYDVKMKEKGDIPEGYSVSREKKERFSLILESASTNQTSMYLCASRVGRLAGGVFYEQYFGPGTRLTVT.

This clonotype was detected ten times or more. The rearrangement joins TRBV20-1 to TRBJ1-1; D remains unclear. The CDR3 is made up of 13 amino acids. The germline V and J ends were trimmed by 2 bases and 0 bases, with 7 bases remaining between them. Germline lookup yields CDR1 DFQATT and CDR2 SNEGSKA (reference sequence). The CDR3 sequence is CSARTPLNTEAFF. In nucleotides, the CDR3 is TGCAGTGCTAGAACGCCCCTGAACACTGAAGCTTTCTTT.

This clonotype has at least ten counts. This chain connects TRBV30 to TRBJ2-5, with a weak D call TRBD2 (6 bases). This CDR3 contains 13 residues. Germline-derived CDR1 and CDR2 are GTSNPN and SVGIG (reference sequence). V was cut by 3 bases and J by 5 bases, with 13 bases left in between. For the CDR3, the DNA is TGTGCCTGGAGGGAGGGATTTGAGGAGACCCAGTACTTC. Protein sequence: CAWREGFEETQYF.

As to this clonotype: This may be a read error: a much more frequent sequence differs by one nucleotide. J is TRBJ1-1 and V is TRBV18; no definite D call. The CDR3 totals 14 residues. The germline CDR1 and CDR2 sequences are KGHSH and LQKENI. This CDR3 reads CASSPRETGTETFF. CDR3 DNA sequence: TGTGCCAGCTCACCAAGGGAGACTGGCACTGAAACTTTCTTT. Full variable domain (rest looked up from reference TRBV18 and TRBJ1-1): NAGVMQNPRHLVRRRGQEARLRCSPMKGHSHVYWYRQLPEEGLKFMVYLQKENIIDESGMPKERFSAEFPKEGPSILRIQQVVRGDSAAYFCASSPRETGTETFFGQGTRLTVV.

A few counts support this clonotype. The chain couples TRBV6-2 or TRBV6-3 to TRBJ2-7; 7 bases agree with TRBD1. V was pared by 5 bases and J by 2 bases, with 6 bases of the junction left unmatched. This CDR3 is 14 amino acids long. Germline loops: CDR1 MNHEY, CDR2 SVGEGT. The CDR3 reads CASSKRDSPYEQYF. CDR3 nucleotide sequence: TGTGCCAGCAGTAAGAGGGACAGTCCCTACGAGCAGTACTTC.

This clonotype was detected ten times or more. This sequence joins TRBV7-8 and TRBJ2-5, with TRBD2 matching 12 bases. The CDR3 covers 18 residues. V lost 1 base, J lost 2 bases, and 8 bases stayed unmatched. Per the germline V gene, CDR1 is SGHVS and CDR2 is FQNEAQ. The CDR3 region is CASSLVRLAGARQETQYF. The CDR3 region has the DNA TGTGCCAGCAGCTTAGTGCGACTAGCGGGAGCGAGACAAGAGACCCAGTACTTC.

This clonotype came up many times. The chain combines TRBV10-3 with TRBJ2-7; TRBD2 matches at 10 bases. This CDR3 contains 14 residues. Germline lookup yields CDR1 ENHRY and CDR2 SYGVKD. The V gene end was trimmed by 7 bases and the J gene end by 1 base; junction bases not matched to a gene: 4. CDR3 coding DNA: TGTGCCATCACCGAAGCGGGGGGGTCCTACGAGCAGTACTTC. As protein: CAITEAGGSYEQYF.

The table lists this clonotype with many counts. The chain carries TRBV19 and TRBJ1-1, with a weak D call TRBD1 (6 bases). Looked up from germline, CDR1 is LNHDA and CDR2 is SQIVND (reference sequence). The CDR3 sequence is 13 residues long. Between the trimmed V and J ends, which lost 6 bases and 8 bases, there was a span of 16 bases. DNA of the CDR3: TGTGCCAGTAGCCCCAACACAGGGTCGGAAGCTTTCTTT. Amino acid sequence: CASSPNTGSEAFF. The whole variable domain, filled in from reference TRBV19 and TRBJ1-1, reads DGGITQSPKYLFRKEGQNVTLSCEQNLNHDAMYWYRQDPGQGLRLIYYSQIVNDFQKGDIAEGYSVSREKKESFPLTVTSAQKNPTAFYLCASSPNTGSEAFFGQGTRLTVV.

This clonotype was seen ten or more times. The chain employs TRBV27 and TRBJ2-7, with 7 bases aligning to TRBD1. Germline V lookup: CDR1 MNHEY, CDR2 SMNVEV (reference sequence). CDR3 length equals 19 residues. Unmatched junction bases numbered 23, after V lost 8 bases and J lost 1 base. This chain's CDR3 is CASLWFPLAAGDSSYEQYF. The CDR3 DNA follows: TGTGCCAGCCTTTGGTTTCCGCTGGCGGCAGGGGACAGTTCCTACGAGCAGTACTTC.

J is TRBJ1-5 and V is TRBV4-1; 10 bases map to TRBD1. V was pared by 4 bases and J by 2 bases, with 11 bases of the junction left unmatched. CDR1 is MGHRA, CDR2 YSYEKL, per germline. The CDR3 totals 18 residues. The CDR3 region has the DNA TGCGCCAGCAGCCCCTCCTGGGACAGGGGATATGGCAATCAGCCCCAGCATTTT. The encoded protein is CASSPSWDRGYGNQPQHF.

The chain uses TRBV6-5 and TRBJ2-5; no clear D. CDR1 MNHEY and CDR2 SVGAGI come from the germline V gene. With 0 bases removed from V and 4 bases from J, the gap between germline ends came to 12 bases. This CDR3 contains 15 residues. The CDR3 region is CASSYSGPPGETQYF. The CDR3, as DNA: TGTGCCAGCAGTTACTCAGGCCCGCCGGGAGAGACCCAGTACTTC.

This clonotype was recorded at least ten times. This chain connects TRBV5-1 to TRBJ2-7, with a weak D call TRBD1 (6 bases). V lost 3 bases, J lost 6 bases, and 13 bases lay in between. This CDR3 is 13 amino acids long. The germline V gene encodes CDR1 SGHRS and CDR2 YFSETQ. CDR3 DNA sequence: TGCGCCAGCAGCTCCGGGACATCGGGCGAGCAGTACTTC. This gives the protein CASSSGTSGEQYF.

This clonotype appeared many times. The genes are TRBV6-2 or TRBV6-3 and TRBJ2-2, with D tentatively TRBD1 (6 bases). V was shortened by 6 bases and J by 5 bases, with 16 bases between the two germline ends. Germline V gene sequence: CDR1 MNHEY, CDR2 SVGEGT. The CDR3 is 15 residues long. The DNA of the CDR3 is TGTGCCAGCAGAGTTTTCGCAGGGGTGACCGGGGAGCTGTTTTTT. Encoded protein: CASRVFAGVTGELFF.

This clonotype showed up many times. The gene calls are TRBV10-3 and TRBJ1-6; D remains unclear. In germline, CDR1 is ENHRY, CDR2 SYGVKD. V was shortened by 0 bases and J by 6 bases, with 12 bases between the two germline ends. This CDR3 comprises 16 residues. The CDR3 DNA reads TGTGCCATCAGTGAGTCGCCCGGGAGAGCTAATTCACCCCTCCACTTT. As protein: CAISESPGRANSPLHF.

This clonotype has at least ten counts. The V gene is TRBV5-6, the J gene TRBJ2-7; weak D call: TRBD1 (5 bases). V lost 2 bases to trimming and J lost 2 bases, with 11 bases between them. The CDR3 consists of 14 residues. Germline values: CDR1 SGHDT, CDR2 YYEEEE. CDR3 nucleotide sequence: TGTGCCAGCAGCTTCACAGGACGGCCCTACGAGCAGTACTTC. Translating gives CASSFTGRPYEQYF.

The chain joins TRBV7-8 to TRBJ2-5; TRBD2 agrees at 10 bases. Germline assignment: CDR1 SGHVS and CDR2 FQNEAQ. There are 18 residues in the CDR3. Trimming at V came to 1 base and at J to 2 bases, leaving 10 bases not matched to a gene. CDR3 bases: TGTGCCAGCAGCTTAGTGGTCCTAGCGGGAGCGGGGCAAGAGACCCAGTACTTC. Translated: CASSLVVLAGAGQETQYF.